A selection of T cell receptor beta chains follows, all from one sample in a study of molecular identifiers for immune sequencing clone quantification. Via MiXCR, TCRdb re-called the PCR reads, giving one row per CDR3 protein. Among more than 450,000 distinct CDR3 sequences listed, about 25% were seen once. The sequenced sample was naive CD8+ T cells from blood, with Jurkat cell RNA spiked in. These receptors were collected from a human donor in good health. Some libraries in this study had Jurkat cell RNA spiked in. The CDR3 runs from the conserved cysteine through the conserved F or W. D genes are given only for firm matches. For some rows the clone size is stated as once, few or many, or as a class when expanded; others skip it.

d_gene: -; v_gene: TRBV2; abundance: few; j_gene: TRBJ1-1; CDR3aa: CATLPRDGTEAFF; CDR3nt: TGTGCCACCTTACCCAGGGATGGGACTGAAGCTTTCTTT
d_gene: -; v_gene: TRBV27; abundance: few; j_gene: TRBJ2-7; CDR3aa: CASSFGGPGYEQYF; CDR3nt: TGTGCCAGCAGTTTTGGGGGGCCGGGATACGAGCAGTACTTC
d_gene: TRBD2; v_gene: TRBV5-4; abundance: many; j_gene: TRBJ2-5; CDR3aa: CASSLDLAGLTETQYF; CDR3nt: TGTGCCAGCAGCTTGGACTTAGCGGGGTTGACCGAGACCCAGTACTTC
d_gene: -; v_gene: TRBV30; abundance: few; j_gene: TRBJ1-6; CDR3aa: CAWSVEGTSPLHF; CDR3nt: TGTGCCTGGAGTGTAGAGGGCACATCACCCCTCCACTTT
d_gene: -; v_gene: TRBV5-8; abundance: -; j_gene: TRBJ2-7; CDR3aa: CASSLALGYSYEQYF; CDR3nt: TGTGCCAGCAGCTTGGCCCTCGGCTACTCCTACGAGCAGTACTTC
d_gene: -; v_gene: TRBV27; abundance: few; j_gene: TRBJ2-7; CDR3aa: CASSLVGPLSYEQYF; CDR3nt: TGTGCCAGCAGTTTGGTGGGACCCCTCTCCTACGAGCAGTACTTC
d_gene: -; v_gene: TRBV4-3; abundance: many; j_gene: TRBJ2-7; CDR3aa: CASSQGASSYEQYF; CDR3nt: TGCGCCAGCAGCCAGGGGGCTAGCTCCTACGAGCAGTACTTC
d_gene: -; v_gene: TRBV20-1; abundance: many; j_gene: TRBJ1-5; CDR3aa: CSARAWGGNQPQHF; CDR3nt: TGCAGTGCTAGGGCCTGGGGTGGCAATCAGCCCCAGCATTTT
d_gene: -; v_gene: TRBV5-4; abundance: few; j_gene: TRBJ2-7; CDR3aa: CASSPHVAPASYEQYF; CDR3nt: TGTGCCAGCAGCCCCCACGTAGCGCCTGCCTCCTACGAGCAGTACTTC
d_gene: TRBD1; v_gene: TRBV2; abundance: many; j_gene: TRBJ1-1; CDR3aa: CASSEGTGQFKLGAFF; CDR3nt: TGTGCCAGCAGTGAAGGGACAGGGCAGTTTAAACTTGGAGCTTTCTTT
d_gene: TRBD1; v_gene: TRBV29-1; abundance: -; j_gene: TRBJ2-7; CDR3aa: CSVPGQGTYEQYF; CDR3nt: TGCAGCGTTCCGGGACAGGGAACCTACGAGCAGTACTTC
d_gene: TRBD1; v_gene: TRBV5-8; abundance: many; j_gene: TRBJ2-3; CDR3aa: CASSLVAGGSADTQYF; CDR3nt: TGTGCCAGCAGCTTGGTTGCAGGGGGCTCGGCAGATACGCAGTATTTT
d_gene: -; v_gene: TRBV10-3; abundance: -; j_gene: TRBJ2-7; CDR3aa: CAISGSPVGAPDVEQYF; CDR3nt: TGTGCCATCAGTGGCTCCCCTGTTGGGGCACCGGATGTCGAGCAGTACTTC
d_gene: TRBD2; v_gene: TRBV28; abundance: few; j_gene: TRBJ2-1; CDR3aa: CASSFQLGGLAGLNEQFF; CDR3nt: TGTGCCAGCAGTTTCCAGCTCGGGGGACTAGCGGGACTCAATGAGCAGTTCTTC
d_gene: -; v_gene: TRBV29-1; abundance: many; j_gene: TRBJ2-2; CDR3aa: CSAQQGNTGELFF; CDR3nt: TGCAGCGCCCAACAGGGAAACACCGGGGAGCTGTTTTTT
d_gene: -; v_gene: TRBV19; abundance: many; j_gene: TRBJ2-3; CDR3aa: CASSIFLGTDTQYF; CDR3nt: TGTGCCAGTAGTATCTTTCTGGGCACAGATACGCAGTATTTT
d_gene: TRBD1; v_gene: TRBV4-1; abundance: -; j_gene: TRBJ1-1; CDR3aa: CASSQERDRVQRTEAFF; CDR3nt: TGCGCCAGCAGCCAAGAACGGGACAGGGTGCAACGCACTGAGGCTTTCTTT
d_gene: TRBD2; v_gene: TRBV7-8; abundance: many; j_gene: TRBJ2-5; CDR3aa: CASSLVLASGQETQYF; CDR3nt: TGTGCCAGCAGCTTAGTCCTCGCTAGCGGGCAAGAGACCCAGTACTTC
d_gene: -; v_gene: TRBV12-3/TRBV12-4; abundance: -; j_gene: TRBJ2-4; CDR3aa: CASSLDGGRVKNIQYF; CDR3nt: TGTGCCAGCAGTTTAGATGGGGGGCGAGTCAAAAACATTCAGTACTTC
d_gene: TRBD2; v_gene: TRBV7-3; abundance: -; j_gene: TRBJ2-1; CDR3aa: CASSKIAGGPNEQFF; CDR3nt: TGTGCCAGCAGCAAAATAGCGGGAGGGCCTAATGAGCAGTTCTTC
d_gene: -; v_gene: TRBV12-3/TRBV12-4; abundance: -; j_gene: TRBJ2-2; CDR3aa: CASSIRRELFF; CDR3nt: TGTGCCAGCAGTATCCGTAGGGAGCTGTTTTTT
d_gene: TRBD1; v_gene: TRBV29-1; abundance: -; j_gene: TRBJ1-2; CDR3aa: CSVVGQASYGYTF; CDR3nt: TGCAGCGTTGTGGGACAGGCATCCTATGGCTACACCTTC
d_gene: -; v_gene: TRBV5-6; abundance: few; j_gene: TRBJ1-2; CDR3aa: CASSLLQITNYGYTF; CDR3nt: TGTGCCAGCAGCTTGTTGCAGATAACTAACTATGGCTACACCTTC
d_gene: -; v_gene: TRBV4-1; abundance: few; j_gene: TRBJ1-2; CDR3aa: CASSQDEGGANYGYTF; CDR3nt: TGCGCCAGCAGCCAAGATGAGGGAGGGGCTAACTATGGCTACACCTTC
d_gene: TRBD1; v_gene: TRBV3-1; abundance: -; j_gene: TRBJ2-2; CDR3aa: CASSQRTGTTGELFF; CDR3nt: TGTGCCAGCAGCCAAAGGACAGGGACGACCGGGGAGCTGTTTTTT
d_gene: -; v_gene: TRBV12-3/TRBV12-4; abundance: many; j_gene: TRBJ2-7; CDR3aa: CASRGPSYEQYF; CDR3nt: TGTGCCAGCAGGGGGCCCTCCTACGAGCAGTACTTC
d_gene: -; v_gene: TRBV27; abundance: many; j_gene: TRBJ2-3; CDR3aa: CASSSVLMQASTDTQYF; CDR3nt: TGTGCCAGCAGTTCGGTACTGATGCAGGCAAGCACAGATACGCAGTATTTT
d_gene: TRBD2; v_gene: TRBV4-2; abundance: -; j_gene: TRBJ2-5; CDR3aa: CASSQESEGGSIREETQYF; CDR3nt: TGTGCCAGCAGCCAAGAGAGTGAAGGCGGGAGCATCCGGGAAGAGACCCAGTACTTC
d_gene: -; v_gene: TRBV27; abundance: few; j_gene: TRBJ1-5; CDR3aa: CASNPSRTNQPQHF; CDR3nt: TGTGCCAGCAACCCGTCGCGAACAAATCAGCCCCAGCATTTT
d_gene: TRBD1; v_gene: TRBV19; abundance: many; j_gene: TRBJ2-7; CDR3aa: CASSAGQGYYEQYF; CDR3nt: TGTGCCAGTAGTGCGGGACAGGGATACTACGAGCAGTACTTC
d_gene: -; v_gene: TRBV7-2; abundance: -; j_gene: TRBJ2-2; CDR3aa: CASSLVVADTSTGELFF; CDR3nt: TGTGCCAGCAGCTTAGTGGTCGCGGACACGTCTACCGGGGAGCTGTTTTTT
d_gene: -; v_gene: TRBV11-2; abundance: many; j_gene: TRBJ2-5; CDR3aa: CASSSFTDSKETQYF; CDR3nt: TGTGCCAGCAGCTCTTTTACCGACAGTAAAGAGACCCAGTACTTC
d_gene: TRBD1; v_gene: TRBV4-2; abundance: -; j_gene: TRBJ2-1; CDR3aa: CASSPYRGTEQFF; CDR3nt: TGTGCCAGCAGCCCCTACAGGGGAACTGAGCAGTTCTTC
d_gene: TRBD2; v_gene: TRBV12-3/TRBV12-4; abundance: -; j_gene: TRBJ2-5; CDR3aa: CAGSSRTSGSSETQYF; CDR3nt: TGTGCCGGCAGTTCTCGGACTAGCGGGAGTTCGGAGACCCAGTACTTC
d_gene: -; v_gene: TRBV9; abundance: -; j_gene: TRBJ1-3; CDR3aa: CASSPLRGSTKYF; CDR3nt: TGTGCCAGCAGCCCCCTACGAGGAAGCACCAAATATTTT
d_gene: -; v_gene: TRBV7-2; abundance: many; j_gene: TRBJ1-1; CDR3aa: CASSLSPDGTEAFF; CDR3nt: TGTGCCAGCAGCTTAAGTCCGGATGGGACTGAAGCTTTCTTT
d_gene: TRBD1; v_gene: TRBV27; abundance: few; j_gene: TRBJ2-7; CDR3aa: CASSLSATGNEQYF; CDR3nt: TGTGCCAGCAGTTTATCTGCGACAGGGAACGAGCAGTACTTC
d_gene: TRBD2; v_gene: TRBV7-9; abundance: many; j_gene: TRBJ2-3; CDR3aa: CASSGSSGSADTQYF; CDR3nt: TGTGCCAGCAGTGGGTCTAGCGGGAGCGCAGATACGCAGTATTTT
d_gene: -; v_gene: TRBV4-3; abundance: -; j_gene: TRBJ1-2; CDR3aa: CASSQDGAGALGGYTF; CDR3nt: TGCGCCAGCAGCCAAGATGGGGCCGGAGCCCTAGGGGGCTACACCTTC
d_gene: -; v_gene: TRBV7-8; abundance: -; j_gene: TRBJ2-7; CDR3aa: CASSFRTSYEQYF; CDR3nt: TGTGCCAGCAGCTTCAGGACTTCCTACGAGCAGTACTTC
d_gene: -; v_gene: TRBV4-1; abundance: few; j_gene: TRBJ1-5; CDR3aa: CASSQEQENNQPQHF; CDR3nt: TGCGCCAGCAGCCAAGAACAGGAGAACAATCAGCCCCAGCATTTT
d_gene: -; v_gene: TRBV6-6; abundance: many; j_gene: TRBJ2-3; CDR3aa: CASTHWVASTDTQYF; CDR3nt: TGTGCCAGCACCCACTGGGTTGCTAGCACAGATACGCAGTATTTT
d_gene: -; v_gene: TRBV6-5; abundance: few; j_gene: TRBJ2-1; CDR3aa: CASSLQQGGSYNEQFF; CDR3nt: TGTGCCAGCAGTTTACAACAGGGGGGGTCCTACAATGAGCAGTTCTTC